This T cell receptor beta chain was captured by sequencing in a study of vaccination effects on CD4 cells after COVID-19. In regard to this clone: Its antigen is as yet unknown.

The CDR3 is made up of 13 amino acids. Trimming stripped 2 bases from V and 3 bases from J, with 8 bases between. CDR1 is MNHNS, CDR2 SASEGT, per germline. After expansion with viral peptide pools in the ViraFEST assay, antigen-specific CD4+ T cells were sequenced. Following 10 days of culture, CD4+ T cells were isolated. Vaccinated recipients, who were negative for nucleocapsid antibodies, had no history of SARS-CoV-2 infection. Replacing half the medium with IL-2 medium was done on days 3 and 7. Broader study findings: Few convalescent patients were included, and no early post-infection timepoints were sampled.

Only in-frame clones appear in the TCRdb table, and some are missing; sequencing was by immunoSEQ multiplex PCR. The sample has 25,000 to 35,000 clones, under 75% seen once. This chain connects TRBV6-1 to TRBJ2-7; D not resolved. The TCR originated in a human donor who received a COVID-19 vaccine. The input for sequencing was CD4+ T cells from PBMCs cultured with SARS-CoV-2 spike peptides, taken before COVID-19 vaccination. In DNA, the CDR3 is TGTGCCAGCAGTGAACACAGAAGCTACGAGCAGTACTTC. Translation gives CASSEHRSYEQYF.